This TCR beta chain comes out of a study of OX40 agonist ivuxolimab in advanced cancers. About the research overall: It was ivuxolimab, an agonistic anti-OX40 (CD134) antibody, that patients were treated with. Across the patients, intravenous ivuxolimab was delivered every 2 weeks at 0.01 to 10 mg/kg. The dose-escalation cohort had hepatocellular carcinoma, melanoma, renal cell or head and neck cancer. Findings and caveats of the study: CD4+ and CD8+ T cells in blood underwent clonal expansion by week 6 at 0.1 to 3.0 mg/kg.

Worth noting for this clone: Its antigen is undetermined.

This CDR3 is built from 14 residues. CDR1 is MNHNY, CDR2 SVGAGI, per germline (reference sequence). Trimming cost V 6 bases and J 5 bases; bases outside gene matches: 7. Sequenced by immunoSEQ multiplex PCR; TCRdb stores in-frame clones only, minus some. The repertoire holds 70,000 to 95,000 clones, with less than 95% as singletons. This sample comprised CD4+ or CD8+ T cells sorted from blood, obtained in a trial of the OX40 agonist ivuxolimab. V usage is TRBV6-6 and J usage is TRBJ1-5; 7 nucleotides align to TRBD1. This clonotype was sampled from an adult with an advanced solid tumor such as melanoma, head and neck, liver or kidney cancer. In nucleotides, the CDR3 is TGTGCCAGCAGGAACAGGGGATCCGATCAGCCCCAGCATTTT. It encodes CASRNRGSDQPQHF.